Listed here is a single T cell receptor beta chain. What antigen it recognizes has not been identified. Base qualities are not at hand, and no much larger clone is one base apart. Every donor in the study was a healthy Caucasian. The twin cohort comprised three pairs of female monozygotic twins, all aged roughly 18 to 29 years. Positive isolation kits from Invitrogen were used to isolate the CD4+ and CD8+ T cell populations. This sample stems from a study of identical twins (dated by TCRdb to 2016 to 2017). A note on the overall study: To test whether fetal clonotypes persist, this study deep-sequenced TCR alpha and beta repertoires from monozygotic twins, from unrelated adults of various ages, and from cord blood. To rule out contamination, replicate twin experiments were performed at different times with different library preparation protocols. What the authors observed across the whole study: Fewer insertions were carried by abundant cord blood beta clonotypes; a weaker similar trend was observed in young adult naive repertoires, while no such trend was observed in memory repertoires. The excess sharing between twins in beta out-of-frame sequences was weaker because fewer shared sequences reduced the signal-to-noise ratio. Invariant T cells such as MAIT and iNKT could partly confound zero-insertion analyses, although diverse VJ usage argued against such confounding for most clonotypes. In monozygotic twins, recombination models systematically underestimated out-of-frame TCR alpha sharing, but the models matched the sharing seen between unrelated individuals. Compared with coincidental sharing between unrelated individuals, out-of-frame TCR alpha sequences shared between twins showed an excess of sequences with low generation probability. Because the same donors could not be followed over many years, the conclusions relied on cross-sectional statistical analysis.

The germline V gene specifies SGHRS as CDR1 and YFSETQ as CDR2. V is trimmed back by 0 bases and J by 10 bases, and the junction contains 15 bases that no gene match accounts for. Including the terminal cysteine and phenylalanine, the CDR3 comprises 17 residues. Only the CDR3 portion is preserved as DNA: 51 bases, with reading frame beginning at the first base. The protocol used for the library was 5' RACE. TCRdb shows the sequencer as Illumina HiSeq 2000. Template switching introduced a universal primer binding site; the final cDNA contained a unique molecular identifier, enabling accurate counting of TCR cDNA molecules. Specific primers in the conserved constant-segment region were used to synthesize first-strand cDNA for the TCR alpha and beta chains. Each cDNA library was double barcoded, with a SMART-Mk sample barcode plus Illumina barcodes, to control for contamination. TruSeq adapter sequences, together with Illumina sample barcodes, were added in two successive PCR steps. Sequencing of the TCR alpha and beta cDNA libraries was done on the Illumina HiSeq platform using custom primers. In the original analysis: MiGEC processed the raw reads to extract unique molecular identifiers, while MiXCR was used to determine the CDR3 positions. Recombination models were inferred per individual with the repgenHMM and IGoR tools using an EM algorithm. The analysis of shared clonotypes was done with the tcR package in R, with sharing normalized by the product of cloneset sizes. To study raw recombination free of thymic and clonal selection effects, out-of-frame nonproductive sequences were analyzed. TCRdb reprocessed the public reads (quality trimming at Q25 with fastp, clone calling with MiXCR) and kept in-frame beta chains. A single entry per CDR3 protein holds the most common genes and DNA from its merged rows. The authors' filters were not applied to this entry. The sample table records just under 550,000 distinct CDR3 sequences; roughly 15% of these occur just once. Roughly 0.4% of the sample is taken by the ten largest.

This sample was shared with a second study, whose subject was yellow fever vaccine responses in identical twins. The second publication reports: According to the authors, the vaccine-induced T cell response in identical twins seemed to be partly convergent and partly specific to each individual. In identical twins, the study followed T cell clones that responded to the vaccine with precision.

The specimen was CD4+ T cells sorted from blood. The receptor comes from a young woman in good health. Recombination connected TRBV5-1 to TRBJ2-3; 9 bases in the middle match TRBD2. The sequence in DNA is TGCGCCAGCAGCTTGGCCGAATTAGCGGGAGTACCAAGGTCGCAGTATTTT. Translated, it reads CASSLAELAGVPRSQYF.